This note documents a single T cell receptor beta chain sequence. The data were taken from a study of blood T cell repertoires in COVID-19. Overall study context: The cDNA or gDNA used as material had been derived from T cells, B-cell-depleted T cells, or PBMCs.

V shed 3 bases and J 0 bases; nucleotides not matched to a gene: 2. CDR3 length: 14 residues. The germline V gene has CDR1 SGHAT and CDR2 FQDESV (reference sequence). Per the authors' pipeline: Nucleated cell counts were estimated from reference gene primer amplification. Method: immunoSEQ multiplex PCR; TCRdb's copy keeps in-frame clones and lacks some. V and J calls and clone size are copied from that table; D and trimming were computed from the DNA. The data contain some 100,000 clones, roughly 80% of them seen just once; the ten biggest clones take up about an eighth. The sample comprised peripheral blood. The source of this sequence is a woman between 65 and 79 years old with active or convalescent COVID-19. The rearrangement joins TRBV11-1 to TRBJ2-7; 7 nucleotides align to TRBD1. The CDR3 DNA reads TGTGCCAGCAGCTTGGACAGGAGCTCCTACGAGCAGTACTTC. Residues: CASSLDRSSYEQYF.